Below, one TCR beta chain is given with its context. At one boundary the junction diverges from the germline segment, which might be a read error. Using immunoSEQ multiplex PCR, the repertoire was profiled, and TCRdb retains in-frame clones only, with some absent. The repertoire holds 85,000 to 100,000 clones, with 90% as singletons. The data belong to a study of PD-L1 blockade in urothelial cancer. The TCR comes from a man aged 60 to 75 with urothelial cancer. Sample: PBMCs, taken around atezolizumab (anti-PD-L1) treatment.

The CDR3 protein is CASSYTREAYVQYF. CDR3 DNA: TGTGCCAGCAGTTATACCCGCGAAGCTTACGTGCAGTACTTC. The rearrangement joins TRBV6-5 to TRBJ2-7; D call uncertain. Germline loops: CDR1 MNHEY, CDR2 SVGAGI. This CDR3 spans 14 amino acids.